A single T cell receptor beta chain is shown here with its context. Its specificity is not known. The source of the sample is a study of cytomegalovirus exposure and HLA in healthy donors. The study, taken as a whole, reports: A later look showed TCR association rates differing by HLA locus, highest for DRB1 and lowest for HLA-C. Immune exposure was documented only through CMV serostatus. V- and J-gene trimming in TCR beta was tied to a missense DCLRE1C variant by an analysis performed later.

V dropped 3 bases and J dropped 12; count of bases not matched to a gene: 7. The CDR3 has 13 residues. Germline CDR1 is MGHRA and CDR2 is YSYEKL. With 60 Vbeta and 13 Jbeta primers, the PCR was carried out. The data were produced by immunoSEQ multiplex PCR, yet TCRdb's version contains in-frame clones alone and is incomplete. This sample has around 140,000 clones; more than 70% occur once, and the top ten carry 0.75% to 0.95%. The clonotype originates from a woman aged 55-70 years in good health and CMV-seronegative. The sample comprised PBMCs. The chain combines TRBV4-1 with TRBJ2-1; the match to TRBD2 covers 8 bases. Here the CDR3 DNA reads TGCGCCAGCAGCCAGATCACTAGCGGAATGCAGTTCTTC. It translates to CASSQITSGMQFF.